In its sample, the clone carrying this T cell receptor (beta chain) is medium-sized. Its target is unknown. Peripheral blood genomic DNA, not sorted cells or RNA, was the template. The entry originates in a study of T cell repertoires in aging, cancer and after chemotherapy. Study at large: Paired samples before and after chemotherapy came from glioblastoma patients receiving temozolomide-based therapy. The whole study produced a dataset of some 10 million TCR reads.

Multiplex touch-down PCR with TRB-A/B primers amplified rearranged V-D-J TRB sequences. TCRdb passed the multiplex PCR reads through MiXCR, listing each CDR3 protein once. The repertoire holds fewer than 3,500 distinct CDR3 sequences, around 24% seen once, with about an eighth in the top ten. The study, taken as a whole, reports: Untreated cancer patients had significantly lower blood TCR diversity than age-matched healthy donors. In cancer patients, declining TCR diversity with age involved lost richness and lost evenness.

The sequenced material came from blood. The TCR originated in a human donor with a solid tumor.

The chain's CDR3 is CSVGPGNTEAFF. Here the CDR3 DNA reads TGCAGCGTTGGACCGGGGAACACTGAAGCTTTCTTT. This rearrangement joins TRBV29-1 to TRBJ1-1; D is ambiguous. The CDR3 extends over 12 amino acids. Between the trimmed V and J ends, which lost 4 bases and 1 base, there was a span of 7 bases. The germline V gene encodes CDR1 SQVTM and CDR2 ANQGSEA.